This T cell receptor (beta chain) came from a study of T cell responses to AZD1222 COVID-19 vaccine. The V end lost 0 bases, the J end lost 5 bases, and 4 bases lay between the germline ends. Germline CDR1 and CDR2: MNHNY and SVGAGI (reference sequence). The CDR3 length is 12 residues. The assay was immunoSEQ multiplex PCR, and TCRdb's table has in-frame clones only and misses some. The table lists about 97,000 clones, around nine tenths of them singletons. Comment on this clone: Its antigen is not identified.

Points from the study as a whole: Baseline seropositivity occurred in only six AZD1222 recipients. CD4 TCRs associated with vaccination spanned spike, dominating at 160-218 and 743-854. In a largely white British group with more females than males, clonal diversity was possibly underestimated.

V usage is TRBV6-6 and J usage is TRBJ2-5; no clear D. This sample comprised peripheral blood, obtained on day 0 of AZD1222 vaccination. This sequence originates from an adult in good health. The CDR3 region has the DNA TGTGCCAGCAGTTACTCCGAGGAGACCCAGTACTTC. Translating gives CASSYSEETQYF.